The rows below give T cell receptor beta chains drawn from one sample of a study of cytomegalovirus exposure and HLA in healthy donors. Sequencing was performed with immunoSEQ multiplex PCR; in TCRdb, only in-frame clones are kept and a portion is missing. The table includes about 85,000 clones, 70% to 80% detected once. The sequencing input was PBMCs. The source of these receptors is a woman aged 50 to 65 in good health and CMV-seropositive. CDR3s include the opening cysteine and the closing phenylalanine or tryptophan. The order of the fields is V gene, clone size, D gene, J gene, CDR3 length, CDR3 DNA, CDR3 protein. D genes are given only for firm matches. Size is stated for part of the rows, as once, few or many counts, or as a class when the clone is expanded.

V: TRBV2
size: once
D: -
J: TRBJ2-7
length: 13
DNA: TGTGCCAGCAGTATTAACAGGGAGACCGAGCAGTACTTC
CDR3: CASSINRETEQYF

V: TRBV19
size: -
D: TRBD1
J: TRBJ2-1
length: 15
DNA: TGTGCCAGTTCTCCGGGACAGGGGATATACAATGAGCAGTTCTTC
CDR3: CASSPGQGIYNEQFF

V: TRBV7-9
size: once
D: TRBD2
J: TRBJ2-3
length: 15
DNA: TGTGCCAGCAGCCGTAGCGGGCCAATCACAGATACGCAGTATTTT
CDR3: CASSRSGPITDTQYF

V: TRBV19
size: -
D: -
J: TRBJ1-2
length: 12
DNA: TGTGCCAGTAGTCCCCGGACAGTCGGCTACACCTTC
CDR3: CASSPRTVGYTF

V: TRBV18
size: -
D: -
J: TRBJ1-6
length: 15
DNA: TGTGCCAGCTCGACCCGGGACACCAATAATTCACCCCTCCACTTT
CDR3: CASSTRDTNNSPLHF

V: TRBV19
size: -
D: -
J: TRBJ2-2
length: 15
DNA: TGTGCCAGTAGTATAGCCGGGTGGAACACCGGGGAGCTGTTTTTT
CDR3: CASSIAGWNTGELFF

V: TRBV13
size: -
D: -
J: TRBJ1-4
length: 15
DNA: TGTGCCAGCAGCCTGCCGGGGGGGCCGAATGAAAAACTGTTTTTT
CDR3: CASSLPGGPNEKLFF

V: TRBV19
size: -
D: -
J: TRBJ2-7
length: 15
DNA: TGTGCCAGTAGCATAGCGGGACAGCGGTCCTACGAGCAGTACTTC
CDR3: CASSIAGQRSYEQYF

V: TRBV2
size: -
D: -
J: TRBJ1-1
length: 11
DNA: TGTGCCAGCTCCGGGGGTCAAAAAGCTTTCTTT
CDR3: CASSGGQKAFF

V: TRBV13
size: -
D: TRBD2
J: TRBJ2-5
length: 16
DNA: TGTGCCAGCAGCTCGGCTATATTTGCGGGGGGAAGGGCCCAGTACTTC
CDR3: CASSSAIFAGGRAQYF

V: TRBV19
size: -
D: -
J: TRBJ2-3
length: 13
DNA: TGTGCCAGTAGCTCGGCGGGGATCAATACGCAGTATTTT
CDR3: CASSSAGINTQYF

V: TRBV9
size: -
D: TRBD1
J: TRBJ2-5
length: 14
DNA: TGTGCCAGCAGCCCAGGGGGCGACGTGGGGACCCAGTACTTC
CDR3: CASSPGGDVGTQYF

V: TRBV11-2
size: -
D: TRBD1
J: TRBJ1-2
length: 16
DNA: TGTGCCAGCAGCTTAGTAACACAGGGGGCGGACTATGGCTACACCTTC
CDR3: CASSLVTQGADYGYTF

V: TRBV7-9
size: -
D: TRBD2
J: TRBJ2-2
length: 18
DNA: TGTGCCAGCAGCCCGACTAGCGGGAGGGCAGAGAACACCGGGGAGCTGTTTTTT
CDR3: CASSPTSGRAENTGELFF

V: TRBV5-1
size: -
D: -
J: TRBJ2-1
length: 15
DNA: TGCGCCAGCAGCCCGGAGGGGGACTATATAAATGAGCAGTTCTTC
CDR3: CASSPEGDYINEQFF

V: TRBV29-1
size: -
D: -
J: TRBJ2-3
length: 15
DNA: TGCAGCTCCCGGGAAAGCGGGTCGAGCACAGATACGCAGTATTTT
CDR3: CSSRESGSSTDTQYF

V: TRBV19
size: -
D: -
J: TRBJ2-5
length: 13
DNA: TGTGCCAGTAGTCCGGACTGGGGAGAGACCCAGTACTTC
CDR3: CASSPDWGETQYF

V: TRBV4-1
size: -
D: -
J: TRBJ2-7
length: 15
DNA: TGCGCCAGCAGCCAAGAAAGCAGGGCCAGCCGGAGGCAGTACTTC
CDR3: CASSQESRASRRQYF

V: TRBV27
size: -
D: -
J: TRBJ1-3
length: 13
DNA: TGTGCCAGCAGTTCAGGGATTGGAAACACCATATATTTT
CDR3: CASSSGIGNTIYF

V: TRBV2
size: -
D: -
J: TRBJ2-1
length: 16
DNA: TGTGCCAGCAGTGCCCTCGGGTTGAGCTCCTACAATGAGCAGTTCTTC
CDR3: CASSALGLSSYNEQFF

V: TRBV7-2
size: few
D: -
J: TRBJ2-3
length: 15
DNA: TGTGCCAGCAGCTTAGGAGGAGGCGGGTCAGATACGCAGTATTTT
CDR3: CASSLGGGGSDTQYF

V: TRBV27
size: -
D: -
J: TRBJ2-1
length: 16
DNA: TGTGCCAGCAGTCCCCGCGATCCGACTCCCTACAATGAGCAGTTCTTC
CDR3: CASSPRDPTPYNEQFF

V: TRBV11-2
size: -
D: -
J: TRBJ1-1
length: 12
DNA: TGTGCCAGCAGTTCTCAGGGGACGTATGCTTTCTTT
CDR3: CASSSQGTYAFF

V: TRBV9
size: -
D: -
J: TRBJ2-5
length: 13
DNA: TGTGCCAGCAGCGTAGCTCCGCAAGAGACCCAGTACTTC
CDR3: CASSVAPQETQYF

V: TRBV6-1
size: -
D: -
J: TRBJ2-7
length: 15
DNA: TGTGCCAGCAGTGAAAGGGCCAACAAGGGGTTGTTGGGGTACTTC
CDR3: CASSERANKGLLGYF

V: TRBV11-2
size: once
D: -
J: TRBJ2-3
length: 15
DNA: TGTGCCAGCAGCTTAGCTGGTCGGGGGGCGGATACGCAGTATTTT
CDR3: CASSLAGRGADTQYF

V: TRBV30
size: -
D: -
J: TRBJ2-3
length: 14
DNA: TGTGCCTGGAGTGTAGGGGTAGGTTGGGATACGCAGTATTTT
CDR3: CAWSVGVGWDTQYF

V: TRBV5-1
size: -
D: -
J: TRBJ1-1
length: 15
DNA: TGCGCCAGCAGTCTCGCGGGGAACGCCAACACTGAAGCTTTCTTT
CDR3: CASSLAGNANTEAFF

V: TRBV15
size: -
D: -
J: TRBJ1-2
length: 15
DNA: TGTGCCACCAGCAGTCCCCGGGACACTACCTATGGCTACACCTTC
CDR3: CATSSPRDTTYGYTF

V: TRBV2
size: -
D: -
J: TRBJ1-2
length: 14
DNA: TGTGCCAGCAGTGAGGGCAACAGAGTCTATGGCTACACCTTC
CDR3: CASSEGNRVYGYTF

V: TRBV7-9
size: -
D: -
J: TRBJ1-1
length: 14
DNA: TGTTCCAGCAGCTGGGGGGACGGGAACACTGAAGCTTTCTTT
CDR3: CSSSWGDGNTEAFF

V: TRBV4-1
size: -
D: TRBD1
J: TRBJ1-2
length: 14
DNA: TGCGCCAGCAGCCACTCCGGGACAGGCTATGGCTACACCTTC
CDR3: CASSHSGTGYGYTF

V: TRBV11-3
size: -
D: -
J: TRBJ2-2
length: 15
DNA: TGTGCCAGCAGCTCCGGGGGTAGGGGCACCGGGGAGCTGTTTTTT
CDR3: CASSSGGRGTGELFF

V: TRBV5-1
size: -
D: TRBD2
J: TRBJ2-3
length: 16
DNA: TGCGCCAGCAGCTTTCGGCTAGCGGGCGCCGCAGATACGCAGTATTTT
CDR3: CASSFRLAGAADTQYF

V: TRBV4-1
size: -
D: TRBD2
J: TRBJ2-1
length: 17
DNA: TGCGCCAGCAGCCGGGAGACTAGCGGCTACTCCTACAATGAGCAGTTCTTC
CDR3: CASSRETSGYSYNEQFF

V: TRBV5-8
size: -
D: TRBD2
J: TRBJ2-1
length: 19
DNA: TGTGCCAGCAGTACCATCCCGGGACTAGCGGGGGGGGAATACAATGAGCAGTTCTTC
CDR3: CASSTIPGLAGGEYNEQFF

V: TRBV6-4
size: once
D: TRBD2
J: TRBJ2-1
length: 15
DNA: TGTGCCAGCAGTGACGGGGGACTAGCGGGAGGGCCCCAGTTCTTC
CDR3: CASSDGGLAGGPQFF

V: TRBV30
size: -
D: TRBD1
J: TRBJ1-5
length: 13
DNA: TGTGCCTGGGGACAGGGTTTGAATCAGCCCCAGCATTTT
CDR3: CAWGQGLNQPQHF

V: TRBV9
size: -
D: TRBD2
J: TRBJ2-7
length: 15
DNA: TGTGCCAGCAGCGTAGAGGGACTAGCGGGGGGTGAGCAGTACTTC
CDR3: CASSVEGLAGGEQYF

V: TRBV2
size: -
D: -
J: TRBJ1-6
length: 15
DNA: TGTGCCAGCAGGAGGTCCCGGGATCAGGATTCACCCCTCCACTTT
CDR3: CASRRSRDQDSPLHF

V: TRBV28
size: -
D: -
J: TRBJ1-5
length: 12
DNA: TGTGCCAGCAGTACAACCTCGGGTCCCCAGCATTTT
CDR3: CASSTTSGPQHF

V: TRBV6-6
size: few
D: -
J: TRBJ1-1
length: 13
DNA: TGTGCCAGCAGCCTACAGGGAGTCACTGAAGCTTTCTTT
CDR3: CASSLQGVTEAFF

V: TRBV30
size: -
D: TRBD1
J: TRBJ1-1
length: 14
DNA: TGTGCCTGGAGTCCCTGGACAGGGCTAACTGAAGCTTTCTTT
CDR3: CAWSPWTGLTEAFF

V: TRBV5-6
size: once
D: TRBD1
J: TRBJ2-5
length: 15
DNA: TGTGCCAGCAGCTTTAATAACAGGGGTTGGGAGACCCAGTACTTC
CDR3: CASSFNNRGWETQYF